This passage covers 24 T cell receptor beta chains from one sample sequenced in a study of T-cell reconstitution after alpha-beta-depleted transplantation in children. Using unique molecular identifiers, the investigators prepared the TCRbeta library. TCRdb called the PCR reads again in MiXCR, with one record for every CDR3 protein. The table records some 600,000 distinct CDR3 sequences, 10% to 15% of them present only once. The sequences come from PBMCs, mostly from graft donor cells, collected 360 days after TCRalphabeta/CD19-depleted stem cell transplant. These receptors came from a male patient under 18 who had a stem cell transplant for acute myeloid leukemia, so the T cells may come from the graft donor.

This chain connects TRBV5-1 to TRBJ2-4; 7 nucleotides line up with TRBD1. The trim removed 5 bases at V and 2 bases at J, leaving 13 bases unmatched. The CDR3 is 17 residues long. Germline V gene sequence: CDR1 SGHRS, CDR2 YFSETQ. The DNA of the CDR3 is TGCGCCAGCAGAGACTTAACAGGGGTCCTTACCAAAAACATTCAGTACTTC. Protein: CASRDLTGVLTKNIQYF.

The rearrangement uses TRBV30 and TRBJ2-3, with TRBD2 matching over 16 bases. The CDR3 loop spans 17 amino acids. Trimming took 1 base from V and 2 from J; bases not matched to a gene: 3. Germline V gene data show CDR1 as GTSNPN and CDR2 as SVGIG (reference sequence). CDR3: CAWSDGTSGRATDTQYF. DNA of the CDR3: TGTGCCTGGAGTGATGGGACTAGCGGGAGGGCCACAGATACGCAGTATTTT.

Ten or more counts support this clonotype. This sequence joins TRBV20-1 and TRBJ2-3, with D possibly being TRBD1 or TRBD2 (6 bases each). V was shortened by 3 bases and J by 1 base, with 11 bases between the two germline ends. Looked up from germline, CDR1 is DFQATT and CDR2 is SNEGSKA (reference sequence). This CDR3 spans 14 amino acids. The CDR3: CSASAGEGTDTQYF. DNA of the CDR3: TGCAGTGCTAGTGCAGGGGAGGGCACAGATACGCAGTATTTT.

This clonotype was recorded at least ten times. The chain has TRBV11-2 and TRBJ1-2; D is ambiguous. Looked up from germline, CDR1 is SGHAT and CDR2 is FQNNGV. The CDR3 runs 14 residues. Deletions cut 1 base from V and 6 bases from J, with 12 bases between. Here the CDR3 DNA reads TGTGCCAGCAGCTTAGTTCCAGACCAAGATGGCTACACCTTC. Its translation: CASSLVPDQDGYTF.

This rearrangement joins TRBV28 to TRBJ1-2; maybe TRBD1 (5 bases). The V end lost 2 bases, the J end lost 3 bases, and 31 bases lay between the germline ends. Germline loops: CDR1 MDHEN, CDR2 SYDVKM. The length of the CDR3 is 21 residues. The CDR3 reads CASSLLGGLNSAGARYYGYTF. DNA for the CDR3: TGTGCCAGCAGTTTACTGGGGGGTCTTAACTCCGCTGGGGCAAGATACTATGGCTACACCTTC.

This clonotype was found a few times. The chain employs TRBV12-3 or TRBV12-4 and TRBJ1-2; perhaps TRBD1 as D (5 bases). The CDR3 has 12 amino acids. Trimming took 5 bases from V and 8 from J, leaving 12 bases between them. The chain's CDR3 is CASSPRGEGYTF. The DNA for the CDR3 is TGTGCCAGCAGTCCCCGGGGGGAGGGCTACACCTTC.

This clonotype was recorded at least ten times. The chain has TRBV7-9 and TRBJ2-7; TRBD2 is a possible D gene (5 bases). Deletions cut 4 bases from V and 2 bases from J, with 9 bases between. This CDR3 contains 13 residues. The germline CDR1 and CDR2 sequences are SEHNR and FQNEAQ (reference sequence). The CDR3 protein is CASSSRVTYEQYF. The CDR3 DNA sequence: TGTGCCAGCAGCTCGAGGGTGACCTACGAGCAGTACTTC.

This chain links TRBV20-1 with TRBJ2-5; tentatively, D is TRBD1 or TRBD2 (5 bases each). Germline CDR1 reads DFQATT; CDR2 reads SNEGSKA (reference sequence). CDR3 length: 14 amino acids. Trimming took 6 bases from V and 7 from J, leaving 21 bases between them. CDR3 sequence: CSAPEGPPMGTQYF. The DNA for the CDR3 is TGCAGTGCCCCCGAGGGGCCGCCGATGGGGACCCAGTACTTC.

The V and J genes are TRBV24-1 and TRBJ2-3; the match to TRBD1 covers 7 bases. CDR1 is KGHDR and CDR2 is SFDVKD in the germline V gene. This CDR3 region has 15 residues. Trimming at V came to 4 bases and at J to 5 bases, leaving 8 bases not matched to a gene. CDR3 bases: TGTGCCACCAGTGACCTGGACAGGATTAGAGATACGCAGTATTTT. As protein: CATSDLDRIRDTQYF.

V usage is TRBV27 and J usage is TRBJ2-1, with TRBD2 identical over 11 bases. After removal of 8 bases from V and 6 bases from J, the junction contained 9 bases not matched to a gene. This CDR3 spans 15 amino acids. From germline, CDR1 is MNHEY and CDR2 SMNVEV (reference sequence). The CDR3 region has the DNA TGTGCCAGCCACCGAGGGACTAGCGGTGGCAATGAGCAGTTCTTC. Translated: CASHRGTSGGNEQFF.

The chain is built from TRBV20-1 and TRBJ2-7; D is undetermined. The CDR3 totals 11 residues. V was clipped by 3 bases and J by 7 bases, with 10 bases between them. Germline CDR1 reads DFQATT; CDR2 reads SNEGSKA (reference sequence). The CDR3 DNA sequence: TGCAGTGCTAGGGTCCCCGGGGAGCAGTACTTC. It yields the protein CSARVPGEQYF.

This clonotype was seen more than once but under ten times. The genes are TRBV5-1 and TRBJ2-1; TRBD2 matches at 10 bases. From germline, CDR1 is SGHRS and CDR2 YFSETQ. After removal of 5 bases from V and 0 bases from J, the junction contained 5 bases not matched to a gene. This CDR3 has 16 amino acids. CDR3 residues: CASRLLAGSSYNEQFF. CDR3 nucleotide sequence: TGCGCCAGCAGGTTACTAGCGGGAAGCTCCTACAATGAGCAGTTCTTC.

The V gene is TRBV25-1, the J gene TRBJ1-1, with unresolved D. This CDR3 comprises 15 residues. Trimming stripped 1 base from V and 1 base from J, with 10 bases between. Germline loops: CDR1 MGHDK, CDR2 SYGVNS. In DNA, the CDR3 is TGTGCCAGCAGTGAATCCTACGAGGGGAACACTGAAGCTTTCTTT. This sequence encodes CASSESYEGNTEAFF.

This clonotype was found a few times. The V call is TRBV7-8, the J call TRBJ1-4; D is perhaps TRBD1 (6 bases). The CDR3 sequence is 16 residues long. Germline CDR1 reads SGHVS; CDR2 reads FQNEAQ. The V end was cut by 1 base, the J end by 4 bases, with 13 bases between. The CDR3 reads CASSLVSGADNEKLFF. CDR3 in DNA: TGTGCCAGCAGCTTAGTGTCGGGGGCAGATAATGAAAAACTGTTTTTT.

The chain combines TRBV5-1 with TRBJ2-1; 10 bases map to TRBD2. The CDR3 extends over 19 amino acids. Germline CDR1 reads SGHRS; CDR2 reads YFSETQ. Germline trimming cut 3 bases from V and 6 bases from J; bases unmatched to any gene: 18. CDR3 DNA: TGCGCCAGCAGCTCCTTGGAGGGGCTAGCGGGAGTGGAAGGCAATGAGCAGTTCTTC. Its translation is CASSSLEGLAGVEGNEQFF.

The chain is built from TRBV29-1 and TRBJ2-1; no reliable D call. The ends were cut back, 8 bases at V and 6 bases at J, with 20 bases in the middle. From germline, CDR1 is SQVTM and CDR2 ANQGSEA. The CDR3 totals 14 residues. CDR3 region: CSLWTPSPLNEQFF. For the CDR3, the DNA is TGCAGCTTATGGACGCCATCCCCCCTCAATGAGCAGTTCTTC.

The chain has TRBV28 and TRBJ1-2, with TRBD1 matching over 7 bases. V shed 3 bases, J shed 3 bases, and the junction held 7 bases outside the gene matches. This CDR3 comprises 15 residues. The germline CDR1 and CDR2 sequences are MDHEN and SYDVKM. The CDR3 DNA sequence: TGTGCCAGCAGTTTCACAGGGGAGACTTACTATGGCTACACCTTC. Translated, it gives CASSFTGETYYGYTF.

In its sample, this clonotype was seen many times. The CDR3 DNA is TGTGCCATAGGGAGAGGGACTAGCGGGAGTTTGCGGACAGATACGCAGTATTTT. It is translated as CAIGRGTSGSLRTDTQYF. The chain couples TRBV7-8 to TRBJ2-3; TRBD2 agrees at 14 bases. The germline V gene encodes CDR1 SGHVS and CDR2 FQNEAQ. Trimming cost V 10 bases and J 3 bases; bases outside gene matches: 15. The CDR3 consists of 18 residues.

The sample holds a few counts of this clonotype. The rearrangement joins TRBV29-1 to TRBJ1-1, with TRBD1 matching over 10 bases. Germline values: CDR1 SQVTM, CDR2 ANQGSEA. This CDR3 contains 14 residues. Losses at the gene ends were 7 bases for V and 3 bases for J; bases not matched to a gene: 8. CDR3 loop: CSGEGGTGDTEAFF. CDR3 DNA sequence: TGCAGCGGCGAGGGTGGGACAGGGGACACTGAAGCTTTCTTT.

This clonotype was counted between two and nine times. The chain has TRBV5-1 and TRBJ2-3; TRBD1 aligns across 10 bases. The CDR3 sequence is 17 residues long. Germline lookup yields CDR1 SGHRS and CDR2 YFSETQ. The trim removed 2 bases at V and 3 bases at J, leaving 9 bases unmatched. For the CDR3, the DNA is TGCGCCAGCAGCTTAAGACAGGGGGCTGGCTGGACAGATACGCAGTATTTT. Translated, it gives CASSLRQGAGWTDTQYF.

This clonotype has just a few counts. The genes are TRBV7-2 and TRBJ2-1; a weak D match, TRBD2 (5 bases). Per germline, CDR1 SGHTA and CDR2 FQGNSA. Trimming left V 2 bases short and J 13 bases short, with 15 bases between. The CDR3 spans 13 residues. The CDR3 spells CASSLLAGLEQFF. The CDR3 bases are TGTGCCAGCAGCTTACTGGCGGGCCTAGAACAGTTCTTC.

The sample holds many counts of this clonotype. CDR3 sequence reads: CASSSYTDTQYF. As DNA, the CDR3 is TGTGCCAGCAGTAGCTACACAGATACGCAGTATTTT. The chain links TRBV27 to TRBJ2-3; D is unresolved. The CDR3 consists of 12 residues. The germline gives CDR1 MNHEY, CDR2 SMNVEV (reference sequence). Trimming took 5 bases from V and 2 from J, leaving 5 bases between them.

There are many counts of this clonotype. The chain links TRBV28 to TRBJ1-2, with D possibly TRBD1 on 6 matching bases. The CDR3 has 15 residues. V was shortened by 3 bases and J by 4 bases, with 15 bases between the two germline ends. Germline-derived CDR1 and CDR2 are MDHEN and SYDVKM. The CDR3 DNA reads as TGTGCCAGCAGTTTCATCCTTGGGGGGGCCTATGGCTACACCTTC. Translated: CASSFILGGAYGYTF.

The CDR3 DNA reads TGTGCCAGCAGTTTAGCCCCGCCCCGGGAGCTGTTTTTT. It encodes CASSLAPPRELFF. The chain employs TRBV12-3 or TRBV12-4 and TRBJ2-2; D unclear. V was trimmed by 0 bases and J by 9 bases, leaving 8 bases between them. The CDR3 extends over 13 amino acids.